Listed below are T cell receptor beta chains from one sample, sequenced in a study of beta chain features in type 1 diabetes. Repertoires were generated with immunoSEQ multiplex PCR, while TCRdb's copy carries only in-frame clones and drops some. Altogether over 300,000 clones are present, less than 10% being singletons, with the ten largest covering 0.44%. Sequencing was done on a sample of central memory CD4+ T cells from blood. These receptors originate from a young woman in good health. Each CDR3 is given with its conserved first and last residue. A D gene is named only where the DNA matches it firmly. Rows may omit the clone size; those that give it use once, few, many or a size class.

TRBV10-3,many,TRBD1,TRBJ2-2,CAIRDQQGLTGELFF,TGTGCCATCAGAGACCAACAGGGGCTGACCGGGGAGCTGTTTTTT
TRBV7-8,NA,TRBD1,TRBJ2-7,CASSLERTGYEQYF,TGTGCCAGCAGCTTAGAAAGGACAGGCTACGAGCAGTACTTC
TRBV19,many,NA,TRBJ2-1,CASNSQGGRYNEQFF,TGTGCCAGTAACTCACAGGGTGGAAGGTACAATGAGCAGTTCTTC
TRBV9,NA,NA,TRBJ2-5,CASSVEGQRETQYF,TGTGCCAGCAGCGTAGAGGGGCAAAGGGAGACCCAGTACTTC
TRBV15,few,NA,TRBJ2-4,CATSPRTTKFLYF,TGTGCCACCAGCCCGCGGACTACTAAATTTCTGTACTTC
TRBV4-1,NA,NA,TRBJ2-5,CASSPRPDGVAQYF,TGCGCCAGCAGCCCCCGACCGGACGGAGTGGCCCAGTACTTC
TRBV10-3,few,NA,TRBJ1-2,CAIKGLGSPNYGYTF,TGTGCCATCAAGGGGCTTGGCAGCCCTAACTATGGCTACACCTTC
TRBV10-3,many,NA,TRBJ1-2,CAISDGRLANYGYTF,TGTGCCATCAGTGATGGGCGGCTCGCTAACTATGGCTACACCTTC
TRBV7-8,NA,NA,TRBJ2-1,CASRARTPYNEQFF,TGTGCCAGCAGGGCGAGGACCCCCTACAATGAGCAGTTCTTC
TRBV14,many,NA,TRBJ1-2,CASSQAQSGGYTF,TGTGCCAGCAGCCAAGCCCAGTCGGGTGGCTACACCTTC
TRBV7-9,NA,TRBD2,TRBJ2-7,CASSSTYSGSSYEQYF,TGTGCCAGCAGCTCGACGTACAGCGGGAGCTCCTACGAGCAGTACTTC
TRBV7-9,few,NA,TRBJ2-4,CASSPRMNGAIQYF,TGTGCCAGCAGTCCAAGAATGAACGGAGCCATTCAGTACTTC
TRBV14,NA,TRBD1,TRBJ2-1,CASSKHRGSISEQFF,TGTGCCAGCAGCAAACACAGGGGATCGATCAGTGAGCAGTTCTTC
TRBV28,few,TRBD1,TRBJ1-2,CASRGQFDGYTF,TGTGCCAGCAGGGGACAGTTTGATGGCTACACCTTC
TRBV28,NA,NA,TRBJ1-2,CASSFRSRASAGYTF,TGTGCCAGCAGTTTCCGTAGCAGAGCTTCGGCGGGCTACACCTTC
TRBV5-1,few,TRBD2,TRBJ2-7,CASSLATSGPYEQYF,TGCGCCAGCAGCTTGGCTACTAGCGGACCCTACGAGCAGTACTTC
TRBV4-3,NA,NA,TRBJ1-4,CASSQGAGVEKLFF,TGCGCCAGCAGCCAAGGCGCTGGGGTTGAAAAACTGTTTTTT
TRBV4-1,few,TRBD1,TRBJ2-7,CATAGTGDNEQYF,TGCGCCACCGCCGGGACAGGGGATAACGAGCAGTACTTC
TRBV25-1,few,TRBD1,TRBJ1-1,CASGRDRQAFF,TGTGCCAGCGGGCGGGACAGGCAAGCTTTCTTT
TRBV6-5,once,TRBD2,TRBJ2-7,CASSLTAGAYEQYF,TGTGCCAGCAGCCTAACCGCGGGGGCCTACGAGCAGTACTTC
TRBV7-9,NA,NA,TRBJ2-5,CASSFERQETQYF,TGTGCCAGCAGCTTCGAGAGACAAGAGACCCAGTACTTC
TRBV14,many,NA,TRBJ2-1,CASSQYNEQFF,TGTGCCAGCAGCCAATACAATGAGCAGTTCTTC
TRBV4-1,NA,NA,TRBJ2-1,CASSQLERDNEQFF,TGCGCCAGCAGCCAACTGGAGAGGGACAATGAGCAGTTCTTC
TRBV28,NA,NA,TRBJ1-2,CASSLASGPIVRYGYTF,TGTGCCAGCAGCCTCGCTTCAGGTCCCATTGTACGCTATGGCTACACCTTC
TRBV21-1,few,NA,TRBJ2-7,CASSKPDISYEQYF,TGTGCCAGCAGCAAACCCGACATCTCCTACGAGCAGTACTTC
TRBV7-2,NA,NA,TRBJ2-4,CASLGGHDKNIQYF,TGTGCCAGCCTCGGGGGTCACGACAAAAACATTCAGTACTTC
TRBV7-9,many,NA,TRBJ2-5,CASSLANYQETQYF,TGTGCCAGCAGCTTAGCGAACTATCAAGAGACCCAGTACTTC
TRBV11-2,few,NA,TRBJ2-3,CASSPIDTQYF,TGTGCCAGCAGCCCCATAGATACGCAGTATTTT
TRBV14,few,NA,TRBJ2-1,CASSQKGDRGRRNNEQFF,TGTGCCAGCAGCCAAAAAGGGGACCGGGGGAGGAGGAACAATGAGCAGTTCTTC
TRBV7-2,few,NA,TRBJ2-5,CASSLEGGKTQYF,TGTGCCAGCAGCTTAGAGGGCGGAAAGACCCAGTACTTC
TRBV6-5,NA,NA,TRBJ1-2,CASSYSRFNYGYTF,TGTGCCAGCAGTTACTCTCGGTTTAACTATGGCTACACCTTC
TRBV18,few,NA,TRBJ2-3,CASSSTASQTDTQYF,TGTGCCAGCTCCTCAACCGCTAGCCAAACAGATACGCAGTATTTT
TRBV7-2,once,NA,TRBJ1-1,CASSLEWGLNTEAFF,TGTGCCAGCAGCTTAGAGTGGGGGCTGAACACTGAAGCTTTCTTT
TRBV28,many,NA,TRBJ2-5,CASSSLFLKETQYF,TGTGCCAGCAGTTCGCTGTTCCTCAAGGAGACCCAGTACTTC
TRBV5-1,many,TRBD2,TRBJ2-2,CASSDGRVGTGELFF,TGCGCCAGCAGTGACGGGAGGGTTGGCACCGGGGAGCTGTTTTTT
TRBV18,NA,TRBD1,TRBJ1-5,CASSQGAEEPQHF,TGTGCCAGCTCTCAGGGGGCCGAGGAGCCCCAGCATTTT
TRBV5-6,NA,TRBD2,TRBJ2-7,CASSLRPGTSESYEQYF,TGTGCCAGCAGCTTGCGGCCCGGGACTAGCGAGTCCTACGAGCAGTACTTC
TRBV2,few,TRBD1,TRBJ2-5,CASSLDRGETQYF,TGTGCCAGCAGTTTAGACAGGGGCGAGACCCAGTACTTC
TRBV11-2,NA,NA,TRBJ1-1,CASSLDPHPNTEAFF,TGTGCCAGCAGCTTAGATCCACACCCGAACACTGAAGCTTTCTTT
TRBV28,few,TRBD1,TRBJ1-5,CASSGWKQGRGQPQHF,TGTGCCAGCAGTGGTTGGAAACAGGGGCGAGGGCAGCCCCAGCATTTT
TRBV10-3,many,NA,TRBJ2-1,CATRELETNEQFF,TGTGCCACCAGGGAGCTAGAAACCAATGAGCAGTTCTTC
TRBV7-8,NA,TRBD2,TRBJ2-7,CASSPRTSGSYEQYF,TGTGCCAGCAGCCCCAGGACTAGCGGGAGCTACGAGCAGTACTTC
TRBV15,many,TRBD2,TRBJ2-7,CATSMGGLAVYEQYF,TGTGCCACCAGCATGGGGGGACTAGCGGTATACGAGCAGTACTTC
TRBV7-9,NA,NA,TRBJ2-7,CASSPVVVRYYEQYF,TGTGCCAGCAGCCCAGTGGTCGTCAGGTACTACGAGCAGTACTTC
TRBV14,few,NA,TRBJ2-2,CASSQAVWGELFF,TGTGCCAGCAGCCAAGCAGTATGGGGGGAGCTGTTTTTT
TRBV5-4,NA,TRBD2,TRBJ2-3,CASSLNPAGGETQYF,TGTGCCAGCAGCTTGAATCCAGCGGGAGGGGAAACGCAGTATTTT
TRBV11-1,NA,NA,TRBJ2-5,CASSLSKGQETQYF,TGTGCCAGCAGCTTATCGAAGGGCCAAGAGACCCAGTACTTC
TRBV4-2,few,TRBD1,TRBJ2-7,CASSHHPAGTGAYEQYF,TGTGCCAGCAGCCATCACCCCGCCGGGACAGGGGCCTACGAGCAGTACTTC
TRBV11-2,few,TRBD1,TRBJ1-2,CASSLAGTGYGYTF,TGTGCCAGCAGCTTAGCAGGGACAGGCTATGGCTACACCTTC
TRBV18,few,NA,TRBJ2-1,CASSPAQGAGEQFF,TGTGCCAGCTCACCAGCCCAGGGCGCTGGGGAGCAGTTCTTC
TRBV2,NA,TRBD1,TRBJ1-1,CASRGTENTEAFF,TGTGCCAGCAGAGGGACAGAGAACACTGAAGCTTTCTTT
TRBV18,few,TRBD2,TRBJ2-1,CASSPPGLNEQFF,TGTGCCAGCTCACCGCCGGGACTAAATGAGCAGTTCTTC
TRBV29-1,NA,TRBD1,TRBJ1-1,CSVAGQRNTEAFF,TGCAGCGTGGCGGGACAGAGAAACACTGAAGCTTTCTTT
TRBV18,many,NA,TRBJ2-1,CASSPYPQGEQFF,TGTGCCAGCTCACCGTACCCGCAGGGAGAGCAGTTCTTC
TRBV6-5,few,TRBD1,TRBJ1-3,CASRAGGVSGNTIYF,TGTGCCAGCAGAGCAGGGGGTGTCTCTGGAAACACCATATATTTT
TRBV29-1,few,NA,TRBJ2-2,CSVDPTGFGDTGELFF,TGCAGCGTAGACCCTACAGGGTTCGGCGACACCGGGGAGCTGTTTTTT
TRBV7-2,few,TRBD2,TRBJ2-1,CASSVSSGSYNEQFF,TGTGCCAGCAGCGTCTCTAGCGGGAGTTACAATGAGCAGTTCTTC
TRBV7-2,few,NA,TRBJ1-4,CASSRGAATNEKLFF,TGTGCCAGCAGCCGGGGCGCCGCAACTAATGAAAAACTGTTTTTT
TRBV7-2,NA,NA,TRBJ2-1,CASSLERSSYNEQFF,TGTGCCAGCAGCTTAGAACGGAGCTCCTACAATGAGCAGTTCTTC